This TCR beta chain was sequenced during a study of shared clonotypes between healthy human individuals. Replicate PCRs for sorted subsets used 200 ng DNA; this equaled 25,000 to 30,000 T cell genomes. Produced via immunoSEQ multiplex PCR; TCRdb's table is partial and in-frame only. The table has over a million clones, around three quarters seen once; the top ten hold approximately 0.52%. Trimming pared 6 bases from V and 1 base from J, leaving 12 bases between. CDR1 SGHAT and CDR2 FQNNGV come from the germline V gene. The CDR3 contains 14 residues. As for this clone: Antigen unknown.

Study results and caveats: In a handful of donors, around 5.5% of naive CD4 clonotypes appeared in common.

The clonotype was recovered from a man aged 18 to 29 in good health. Some clones in this sample may be carry-over from other donors' samples. Sequencing used memory CD4+ T cells from PBMCs. Subset denoted: CD45RA-negative fraction. The chain employs TRBV11-2 and TRBJ1-1, with D hard to call. The DNA for the CDR3 is TGTGCCAGCAGGGGAATACGGAAGAACACTGAAGCTTTCTTT. Protein product: CASRGIRKNTEAFF.